These 14 T cell receptor beta chains were sequenced from one sample in a study of shared clonotypes between healthy human individuals. Method: immunoSEQ multiplex PCR; TCRdb's copy keeps in-frame clones and lacks some. The table lists millions of clones, roughly 96% of them singletons. What was sequenced was naive CD4+ T cells sorted from blood. Noted subset: CD45RA+ positively selected. Receptor source: a man younger than 35 in good health.

The chain recombines TRBV18 with TRBJ2-1; 11 bases are shared with TRBD1. The V gene's germline CDR1 is KGHSH and CDR2 LQKENI. The V and J ends lost 3 bases and 6 bases, in that order; junction bases with no gene match: 4. The CDR3 sequence is 15 residues long. CDR3 DNA sequence: TGTGCCAGCTCACCCGGGACAGGGGGAGGCAATGAGCAGTTCTTC. Residues: CASSPGTGGGNEQFF.

The rearrangement links TRBV10-3 to TRBJ2-7; D is tentatively TRBD1 or TRBD2 (5 bases each). V lost 4 bases, J lost 2 bases, and 12 bases lay in between. Germline lookup yields CDR1 ENHRY and CDR2 SYGVKD. There are 14 residues in the CDR3. CDR3 amino acids: CAISASGTAYEQYF. The CDR3 DNA sequence: TGTGCCATCAGTGCCTCTGGGACCGCCTACGAGCAGTACTTC.

The chain carries TRBV7-2 and TRBJ2-7; TRBD1 aligns across 9 bases. The junction had 6 bases not matched to a gene; V was cut back by 4 bases and J by 2 bases. CDR1 SGHTA and CDR2 FQGNSA come from the germline V gene. CDR3 size: 15 residues. The CDR3 bases are TGTGCCAGCAGCTCGGGACAGGGAGGTACCTACGAGCAGTACTTC. This codes for CASSSGQGGTYEQYF. Complete variable domain (other parts from reference TRBV7-2 and TRBJ2-7): GAGVSQSPSNKVTEKGKDVELRCDPISGHTALYWYRQSLGQGLEFLIYFQGNSAPDKSGLPSDRFSAERTGGSVSTLTIQRTQQEDSAVYLCASSSGQGGTYEQYFGPGTRLTVT.

This rearrangement joins TRBV7-2 to TRBJ2-3; no clear D gene. Germline CDR1 is SGHTA and CDR2 is FQGNSA. CDR3 length: 16 residues. Deletions cut 3 bases from V and 4 bases from J, with 17 bases between. The CDR3 protein is CASSFTNIRTADTQYF. The CDR3 DNA reads TGTGCCAGCAGCTTTACGAATATTAGAACGGCAGATACGCAGTATTTT.

V gene TRBV6-6 combines with J gene TRBJ2-7, with 7 bases fitting TRBD1. V shed 6 bases, J shed 3 bases, and the junction held 14 bases outside the gene matches. The V gene's germline CDR1 is MNHNY and CDR2 SVGAGI (reference sequence). This CDR3 is 16 amino acids long. For the CDR3, the DNA is TGTGCCAGCAGAACCCGGGGACAGTTTGGATTCTACGAGCAGTACTTC. This encodes CASRTRGQFGFYEQYF.

This rearrangement joins TRBV30 to TRBJ2-4; possibly TRBD1 or TRBD2 for D (6 bases each). The V end was cut by 5 bases, the J end by 9 bases, with 20 bases between. The CDR3 runs 14 residues. The germline V gene has CDR1 GTSNPN and CDR2 SVGIG (reference sequence). The CDR3 DNA sequence: TGTGCCTGGCGCTGGGCAGGAGGGGGTGGCATTCAGTACTTC. Translating it yields CAWRWAGGGGIQYF.

V and J are TRBV6-6 and TRBJ1-1; D is unresolved. Trimming removed 7 bases at V and 2 bases at J, with 11 bases between. CDR1 and CDR2 (germline): MNHNY, SVGAGI (reference sequence). This CDR3 contains 13 residues. CDR3 protein: CASNSNDNTEAFF. Written as DNA, the CDR3 is TGTGCCAGCAACTCGAATGATAACACTGAAGCTTTCTTT.

J is TRBJ2-7 and V is TRBV6-6, with 8 bases fitting TRBD2. Per germline, CDR1 MNHNY and CDR2 SVGAGI (reference sequence). The CDR3 length is 14 residues. After removal of 6 bases from V and 2 bases from J, the junction contained 6 bases not matched to a gene. For the CDR3, the DNA is TGTGCCAGCAGCCCTACTAGCGGAACCTACGAGCAGTACTTC. Protein sequence: CASSPTSGTYEQYF.

Details on this clone: This CDR3 is also generated by other DNA sequences in the sample. CDR3 DNA sequence: TGTGCCAGCAGCTTGGCGGGAGGCAACTATGGCTACACCTTC. Amino acids: CASSLAGGNYGYTF. The chain recombines TRBV5-4 with TRBJ1-2; D is ambiguous. Germline CDR1 reads SGHNT; CDR2 reads YYREEE (reference sequence). V was clipped by 0 bases and J by 2 bases, with 8 bases between them. The CDR3 covers 14 residues.

This rearrangement joins TRBV5-1 to TRBJ2-1; weak D call: TRBD2 (5 bases). The V end was cut by 0 bases, the J end by 6 bases, with 10 bases between. The CDR3 sequence is 14 residues long. The V gene's germline CDR1 is SGHRS and CDR2 YFSETQ. The CDR3 DNA sequence: TGCGCCAGCAGCTTGGGTCGGGAAGGCAATGAGCAGTTCTTC. This gives the protein CASSLGREGNEQFF.

This clone was found once. The CDR3, as DNA: TGTGCCAGCTCACTAACCGGGACAGGGTTGCTCCAGCCCCAGCATTTT. Encoded protein: CASSLTGTGLLQPQHF. This chain joins TRBV18 and TRBJ1-5; TRBD1 matches at 9 bases. Germline V lookup: CDR1 KGHSH, CDR2 LQKENI. The CDR3 covers 16 residues. Trimming cost V 4 bases and J 7 bases; bases outside gene matches: 11.

V usage is TRBV6-5 and J usage is TRBJ2-2, with 7 nucleotides matching TRBD1. Germline V gene lookup returns CDR1 MNHEY and CDR2 SVGAGI. This CDR3 contains 14 residues. J gave up 3 bases and V 6 bases, and 4 bases lay outside the gene matches. CDR3 region: CASRATGYTGELFF. The CDR3 DNA sequence: TGTGCCAGCAGGGCGACAGGGTACACCGGGGAGCTGTTTTTT.

On this clone: Other DNA sequences in the sample encode the same CDR3. This chain uses TRBV10-2 with TRBJ1-4; 7 bases agree with TRBD1. The germline V gene encodes CDR1 WSHSY and CDR2 SAAADI. The CDR3 sequence is 13 residues long. With V trimmed by 3 bases and J by 7 bases, 2 bases remained unmatched. CDR3 DNA sequence: TGCGCCAGCAGTGAACAGGGGAGTGAAAAACTGTTTTTT. It encodes CASSEQGSEKLFF.

The V call is TRBV20-1, the J call TRBJ2-1, with D maybe TRBD2 (6 bases). This CDR3 comprises 11 residues. Germline CDR1 is DFQATT and CDR2 is SNEGSKA (reference sequence). The V end was cut by 3 bases, the J end by 10 bases, with 10 bases between. The CDR3 loop reads CSARWLAEQFF. CDR3 nucleotides: TGCAGTGCTAGGTGGCTAGCGGAGCAGTTCTTC.